This T cell receptor beta chain was recovered during a study of blood T cell repertoires in COVID-19. Data came from immunoSEQ multiplex PCR; TCRdb stores just in-frame clones and leaves some out. The top ten hold around 4% of the sample, which has some 220,000 clones, 80% to 90% seen once. There are 14 residues in the CDR3. Germline loops: CDR1 SGHTA, CDR2 FQGTGA. Losses at the gene ends were 5 bases for V and 6 bases for J; bases not matched to a gene: 9. This chain joins TRBV7-3 and TRBJ1-2; 7 bases agree with TRBD1. The sample taken for sequencing was peripheral blood. The sequence came from a man between 50 and 59 years old with acute or convalescent COVID-19. CDR3 sequence (DNA): TGTGCCAGCAGCACCCAGACAGGGCTGGATGGCTACACCTTC. Translated, it gives CASSTQTGLDGYTF.